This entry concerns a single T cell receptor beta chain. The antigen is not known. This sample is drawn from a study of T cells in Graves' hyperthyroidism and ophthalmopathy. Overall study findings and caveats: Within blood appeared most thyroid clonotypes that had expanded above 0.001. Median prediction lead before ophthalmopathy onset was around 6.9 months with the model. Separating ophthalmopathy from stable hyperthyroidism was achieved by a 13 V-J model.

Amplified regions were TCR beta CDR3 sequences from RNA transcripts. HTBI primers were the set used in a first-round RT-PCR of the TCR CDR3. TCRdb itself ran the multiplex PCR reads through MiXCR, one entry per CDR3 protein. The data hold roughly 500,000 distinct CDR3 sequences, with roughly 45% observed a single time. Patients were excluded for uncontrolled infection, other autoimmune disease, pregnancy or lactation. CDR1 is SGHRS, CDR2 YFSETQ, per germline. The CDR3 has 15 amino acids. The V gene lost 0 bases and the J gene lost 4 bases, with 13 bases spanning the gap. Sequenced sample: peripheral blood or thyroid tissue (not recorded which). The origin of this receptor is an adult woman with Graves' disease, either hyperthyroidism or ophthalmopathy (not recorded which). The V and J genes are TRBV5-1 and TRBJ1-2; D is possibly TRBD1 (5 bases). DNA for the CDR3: TGCGCCAGCAGCTTGGGGACGGCCGGGGGCTATGGCTACACCTTC. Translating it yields CASSLGTAGGYGYTF.